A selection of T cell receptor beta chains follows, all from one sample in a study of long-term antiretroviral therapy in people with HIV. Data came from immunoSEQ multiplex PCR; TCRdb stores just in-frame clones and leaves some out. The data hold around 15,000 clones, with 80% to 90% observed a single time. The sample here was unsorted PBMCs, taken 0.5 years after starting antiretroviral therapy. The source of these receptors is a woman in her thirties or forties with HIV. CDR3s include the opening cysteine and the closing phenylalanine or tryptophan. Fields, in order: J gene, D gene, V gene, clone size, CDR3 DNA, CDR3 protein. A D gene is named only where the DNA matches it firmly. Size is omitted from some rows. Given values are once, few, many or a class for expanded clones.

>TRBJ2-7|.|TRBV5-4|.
TGTGCCAGCAGCTTGGGATACGAGCAGTACTTC
CASSLGYEQYF
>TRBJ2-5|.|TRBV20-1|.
TGCAGTGCAGTAAAAGAGACCCAGTACTTC
CSAVKETQYF
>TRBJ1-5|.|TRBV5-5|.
TGTGCCAGCAGCTTAAGCGCGACATACGATCAGCCCCAGCATTTT
CASSLSATYDQPQHF
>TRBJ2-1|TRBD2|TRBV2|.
TGTGCCAGCAGGGGACTGGGAGGGGAGGAGAATGAGCAGTTCTTC
CASRGLGGEENEQFF
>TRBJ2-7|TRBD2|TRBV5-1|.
TGCGCCAGCAGCTTCCTAGCGGGAGCCCCCTACGAGCAGTACTTC
CASSFLAGAPYEQYF
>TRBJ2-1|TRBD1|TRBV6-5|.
TGTGCCAGCAGGGACAGGAACAATGAGCAGTTCTTC
CASRDRNNEQFF
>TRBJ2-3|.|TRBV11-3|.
TGTGCCAGCAGCTGGGGAAATTCGGATACGCAGTATTTT
CASSWGNSDTQYF
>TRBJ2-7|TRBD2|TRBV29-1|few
TGCAGCGTTCTTAGCGGGACGACGGGTGGGGAGCAGTACTTC
CSVLSGTTGGEQYF
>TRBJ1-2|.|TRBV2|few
TGTGCCAGCCTCCCGGGCGGGGGCGACTATGGCTACACCTTC
CASLPGGGDYGYTF
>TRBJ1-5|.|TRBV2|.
TGTGCCAGCAGTGAAGCGCCCCTCATGGGGTTTCCCCAGCATTTT
CASSEAPLMGFPQHF
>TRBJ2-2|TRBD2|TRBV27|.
TGTGCCAGCAACTTGGAGTCTAGCGGGAGCCCCGGGGAGCTGTTTTTT
CASNLESSGSPGELFF
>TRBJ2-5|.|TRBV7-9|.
TGTGCCAGCAGCTTAGCTCGCGTGTGGGAGAGGGAGACCCAGTACTTC
CASSLARVWERETQYF
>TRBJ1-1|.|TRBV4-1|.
TGCGCCAGCAGCCAAGTCGGTGGGGGGGCTGAAGCTTTCTTT
CASSQVGGGAEAFF
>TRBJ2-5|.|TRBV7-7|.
TGTGCCAGCAGCTCCTTGTCTGGAAACCAAGAGACCCAGTACTTC
CASSSLSGNQETQYF
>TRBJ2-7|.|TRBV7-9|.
TGTGCCAGCAGCCCTACAGTATCCTACGAGCAGTACTTC
CASSPTVSYEQYF
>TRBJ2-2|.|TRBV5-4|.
TGTGCCAGCAGCTTGGCCAGGTCTAGCGAGAACACCGGGGAGCTGTTTTTT
CASSLARSSENTGELFF
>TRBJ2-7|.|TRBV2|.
TGTGCCAGCAGTCGGGACTCCTACGAGCAGTACTTC
CASSRDSYEQYF
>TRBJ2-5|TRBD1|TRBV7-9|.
TGTGCCAGCAGCTTAGGGGTACAGGGGCGAGAGACCCAGTACTTC
CASSLGVQGRETQYF
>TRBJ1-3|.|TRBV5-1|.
TGCGCCAGCGGACCCGACAGCTCTGGAAACACCATATATTTT
CASGPDSSGNTIYF
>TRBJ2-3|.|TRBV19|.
TGTGCCAGTACCCCCACCGGGACCGATACGCAGTATTTT
CASTPTGTDTQYF
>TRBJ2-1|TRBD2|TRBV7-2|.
TGTGCCAGCAGCCCGCGGCGAGACCTAGCGGGAGGGCCTCTCTTC
CASSPRRDLAGGPLF
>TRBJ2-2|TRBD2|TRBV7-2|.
TGTGCCAGCAGCTGGACTAGCGGGAACGGGGAGCTGTTTTTT
CASSWTSGNGELFF
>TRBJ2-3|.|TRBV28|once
TGTGCCAGCAGTTTAATAAGCACAGATACGCAGTATTTT
CASSLISTDTQYF
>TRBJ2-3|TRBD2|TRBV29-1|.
TGCAGCGTTGAAGATCGGAACCTAGCGGGCGGGGGGGATACGCAGTATTTT
CSVEDRNLAGGGDTQYF
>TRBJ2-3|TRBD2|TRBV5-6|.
TGTGCCAGCAGCTTGCTGCCGGGGGGGAGCACAGATACGCAGTATTTT
CASSLLPGGSTDTQYF
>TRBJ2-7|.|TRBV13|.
TGTGCCAGCAGCGCCCCAGGAGGGAACGAGCAGTACTTC
CASSAPGGNEQYF
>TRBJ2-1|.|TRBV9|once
TGTGCCAGCAGCGTAGAGCCAGCGGACTATGAGCAGTTCTTC
CASSVEPADYEQFF
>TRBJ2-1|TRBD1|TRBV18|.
TGTGCCAGCTCACCGGACAGGGTTTTAAATGAGCAGTTCTTC
CASSPDRVLNEQFF
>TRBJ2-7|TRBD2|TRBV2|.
TGTGCCAGCAGGGGACTAGCGCAGAGCTCCTACGAGCAGTACTTC
CASRGLAQSSYEQYF
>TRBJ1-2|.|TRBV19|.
TGTGCCAGTAGTGCCAGGGACGTTAGGACCTTC
CASSARDVRTF
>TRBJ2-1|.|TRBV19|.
TGTGCCAGTAGTATGGGGGGCGGGAGCGGGAATGAGCAGTTCTTC
CASSMGGGSGNEQFF
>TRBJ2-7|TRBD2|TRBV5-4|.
TGTGCCAGCAGCTCGGCTTCGGGGGGCTACGAGCAGTACTTC
CASSSASGGYEQYF
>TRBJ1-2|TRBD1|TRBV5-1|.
TGCGCCAGCAGCCCCGCTGACAGGGTAGATGGCTACACCTTC
CASSPADRVDGYTF
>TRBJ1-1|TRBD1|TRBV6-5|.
TGTGCCAGCACCTTGACAGGGGCCAGCACTGAAGCTTTCTTT
CASTLTGASTEAFF
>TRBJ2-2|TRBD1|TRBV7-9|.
TGTGCCAGCAGCCCGTGGACAGGGGTAACCGGGGAGCTGTTTTTT
CASSPWTGVTGELFF
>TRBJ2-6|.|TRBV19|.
TGTGCCAGTAGTCTCCTCTCGACAGCTATTGGGGCCAACGTCCTGACTTTC
CASSLLSTAIGANVLTF
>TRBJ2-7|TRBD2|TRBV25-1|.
TGTGCCAGCAGCTTAGCGGGTTCCTACGAGCAGTACTTC
CASSLAGSYEQYF
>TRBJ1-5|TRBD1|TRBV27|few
TGTGCCAGCAAGCAGGGGGCCGAAAATCAGCCCCAGCATTTT
CASKQGAENQPQHF
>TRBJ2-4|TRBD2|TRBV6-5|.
TGTGCCAGCAGCCGGGTGGGGGAGGGGAACATTCAGTACTTC
CASSRVGEGNIQYF
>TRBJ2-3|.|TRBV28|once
TGTGCCAGCAGTTCTCGGACCCATAGCACAGATACGCAGTATTTT
CASSSRTHSTDTQYF
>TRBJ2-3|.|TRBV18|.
TGTGCCAGCTCACCACCGGGCACAGATACGCAGTATTTT
CASSPPGTDTQYF